This TCR beta chain was profiled in a study of T cells in Graves' hyperthyroidism and ophthalmopathy. Study conclusions and caveats: Peripheral blood also featured most of the thyroid clonotypes expanded above 0.001.

Exclusion of a patient resulted from uncontrolled infection, other autoimmune disease, pregnancy or lactation. Amplification yielded TCR beta CDR3 regions, with RNA transcripts as the source. Carried out on the TCR CDR3, a first-round RT-PCR used the HTBI primer set. TCRdb recomputed calls from the multiplex PCR reads with MiXCR, one row per CDR3 protein. The sample holds approximately 600,000 distinct CDR3 sequences, 14% seen once. Germline CDR1 and CDR2: MNHNS and SASEGT. V lost 4 bases, J lost 12 bases, and 13 bases lay in between. The CDR3 consists of 12 residues. About this clonotype itself: Its antigen is unknown. A much larger clone lies one base from this, so it may be a read error.

The sample comprised blood. The clonotype was recovered from a woman between 18 and 29 years old with Graves' ophthalmopathy. V is TRBV6-1 and J is TRBJ2-1; D not resolved. CDR3 sequence (DNA): TGTGCCAGCAGTGCTCAGTCTCCGGTGCAGTTCTTC. Encoded protein: CASSAQSPVQFF.